The rows below give T cell receptor beta chains drawn from one sample of a study of cytomegalovirus exposure and HLA in healthy donors. This table comes from immunoSEQ multiplex PCR, and its TCRdb copy is limited to in-frame clones, with some not included. Among approximately 220,000 clones listed, roughly 80% were seen once. Source material: PBMCs. Source of these receptors: a man in his forties in good health and CMV-seropositive. CDR3s include the opening cysteine and the closing phenylalanine or tryptophan. The D gene is left open where the match is weak. Only part of the rows carry a size: once, few, many, or a class if the clone is expanded.

>TRBV7-9|once|TRBD2|TRBJ2-1|14
CASSPAAGVVFKFF
TGTGCCAGCAGCCCCGCCGCGGGAGTGGTATTTAAGTTCTTC
>TRBV5-4|.|.|TRBJ2-5|15
CASTEPDKGGETQYF
TGTGCCAGCACAGAGCCCGACAAAGGGGGAGAGACCCAGTACTTC
>TRBV10-1|.|.|TRBJ2-1|16
CASSESGIVEGNEQFF
TGCGCCAGCAGTGAGTCCGGGATAGTGGAGGGCAATGAGCAGTTCTTC
>TRBV2|.|TRBD2|TRBJ2-1|16
CASSTGLAGPYNEQFF
TGTGCCAGCAGTACGGGACTAGCGGGGCCCTACAATGAGCAGTTCTTC
>TRBV5-4|.|.|TRBJ1-3|14
CASSLSGVLGTIYF
TGTGCCAGCAGCTTGTCAGGGGTCTTAGGCACCATATATTTT
>TRBV7-9|.|.|TRBJ2-3|13
CASSFSAQDTQYF
TGTGCCAGCAGCTTCAGCGCCCAAGATACGCAGTATTTT
>TRBV11-2|.|.|TRBJ2-6|14
CASSLHSGANVLTF
TGTGCCAGCAGCTTACACTCTGGGGCCAACGTTCTGACTTTC
>TRBV18|.|.|TRBJ2-5|14
CASSPIDSGETQYF
TGTGCCAGCTCACCAATCGACAGTGGGGAGACCCAGTACTTC
>TRBV6-5|.|.|TRBJ1-2|12
CASSYRGSGYTF
TGTGCCAGCAGTTACCGCGGCTCTGGCTACACCTTC
>TRBV5-1|.|.|TRBJ1-2|15
CASSLAGGANYGYTF
TGCGCCAGCAGCTTGGCGGGGGGCGCAAACTATGGCTACACCTTC
>TRBV30|.|TRBD1|TRBJ1-5|13
CAWSVGGKQPQHF
TGTGCCTGGAGTGTAGGGGGCAAACAGCCCCAGCATTTT
>TRBV9|once|TRBD2|TRBJ2-1|17
CASSSGGLAGFYNEQFF
TGTGCCAGCAGTTCTGGGGGACTAGCGGGCTTTTACAATGAGCAGTTCTTC
>TRBV5-4|.|.|TRBJ2-1|14
CASSLGISGFEQFF
TGTGCCAGCAGCTTGGGCATTAGCGGATTTGAGCAGTTCTTC
>TRBV9|.|.|TRBJ2-2|15
CASSVGTTNTGELFF
TGTGCCAGCAGCGTAGGGACAACGAACACCGGGGAGCTGTTTTTT
>TRBV30|.|.|TRBJ2-5|13
CAWSVRAKETQYF
TGTGCCTGGAGTGTACGCGCGAAAGAGACCCAGTACTTC
>TRBV7-9|.|TRBD1|TRBJ2-2|15
CASSSMTGTTGELFF
TGTGCCAGCAGCTCTATGACAGGGACCACCGGGGAGCTGTTTTTT
>TRBV5-1|.|.|TRBJ2-6|15
CASSLDGSGANVLTF
TGCGCCAGCAGCTTGGACGGGAGCGGGGCCAACGTCCTGACTTTC
>TRBV2|once|TRBD1|TRBJ1-2|14
CASSEGTGLTGYTF
TGTGCCAGCAGTGAAGGGACAGGGCTAACAGGCTACACCTTC
>TRBV27|.|TRBD1|TRBJ2-7|14
CASSFNRGAYEQYF
TGTGCCAGCAGTTTCAACAGGGGAGCCTACGAGCAGTACTTC
>TRBV2|.|TRBD2|TRBJ2-7|14
CASNRLAGVHEQYF
TGTGCCAGCAATAGGCTAGCGGGAGTACACGAGCAGTACTTC